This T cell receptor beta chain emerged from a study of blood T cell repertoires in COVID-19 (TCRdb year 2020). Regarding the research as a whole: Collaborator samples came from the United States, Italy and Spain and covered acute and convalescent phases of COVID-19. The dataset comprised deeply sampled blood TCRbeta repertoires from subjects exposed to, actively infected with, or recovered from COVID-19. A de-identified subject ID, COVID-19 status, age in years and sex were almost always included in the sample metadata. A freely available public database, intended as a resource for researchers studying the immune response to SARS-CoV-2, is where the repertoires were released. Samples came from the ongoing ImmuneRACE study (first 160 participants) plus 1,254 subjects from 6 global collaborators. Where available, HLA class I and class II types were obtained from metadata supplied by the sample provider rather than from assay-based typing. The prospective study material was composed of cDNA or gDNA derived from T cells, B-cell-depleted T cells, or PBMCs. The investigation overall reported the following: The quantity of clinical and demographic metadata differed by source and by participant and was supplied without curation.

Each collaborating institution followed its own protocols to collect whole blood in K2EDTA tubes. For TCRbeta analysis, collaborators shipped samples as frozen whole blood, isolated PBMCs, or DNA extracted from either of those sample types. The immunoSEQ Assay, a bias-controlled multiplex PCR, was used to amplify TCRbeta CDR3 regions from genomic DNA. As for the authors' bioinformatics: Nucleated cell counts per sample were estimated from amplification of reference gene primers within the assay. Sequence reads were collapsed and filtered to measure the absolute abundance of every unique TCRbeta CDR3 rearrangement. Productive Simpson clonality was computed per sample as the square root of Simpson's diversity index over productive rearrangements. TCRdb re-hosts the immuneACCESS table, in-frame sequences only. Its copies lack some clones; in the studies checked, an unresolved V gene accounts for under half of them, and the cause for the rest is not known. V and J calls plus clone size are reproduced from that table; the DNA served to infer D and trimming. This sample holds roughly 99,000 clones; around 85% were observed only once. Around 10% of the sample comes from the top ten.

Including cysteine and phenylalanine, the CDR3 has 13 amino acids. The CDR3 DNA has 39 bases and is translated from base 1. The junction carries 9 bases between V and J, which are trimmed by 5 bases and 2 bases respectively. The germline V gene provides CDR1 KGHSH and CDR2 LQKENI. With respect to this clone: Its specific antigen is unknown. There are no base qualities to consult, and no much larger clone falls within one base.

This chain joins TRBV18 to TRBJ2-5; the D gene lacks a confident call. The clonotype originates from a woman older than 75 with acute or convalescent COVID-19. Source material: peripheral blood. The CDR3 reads CASSLTHQETQYF. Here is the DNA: TGTGCCAGCTCATTGACACATCAAGAGACCCAGTACTTC. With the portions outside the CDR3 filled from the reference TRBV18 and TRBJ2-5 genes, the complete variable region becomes NAGVMQNPRHLVRRRGQEARLRCSPMKGHSHVYWYRQLPEEGLKFMVYLQKENIIDESGMPKERFSAEFPKEGPSILRIQQVVRGDSAAYFCASSLTHQETQYFGPGTRLLVL.